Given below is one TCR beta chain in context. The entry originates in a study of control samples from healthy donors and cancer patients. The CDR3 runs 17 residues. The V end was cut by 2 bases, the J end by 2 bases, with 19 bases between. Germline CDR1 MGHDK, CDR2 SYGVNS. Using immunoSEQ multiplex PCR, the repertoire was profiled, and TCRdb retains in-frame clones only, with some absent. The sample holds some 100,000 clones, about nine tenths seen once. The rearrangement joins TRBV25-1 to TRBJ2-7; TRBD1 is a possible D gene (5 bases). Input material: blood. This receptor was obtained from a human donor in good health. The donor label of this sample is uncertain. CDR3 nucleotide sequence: TGTGCCAGCAGTGAAAGGACCTCAGAGACAGCAGCCTACGAGCAGTACTTC. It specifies CASSERTSETAAYEQYF.